The sample holds a few counts of the clone carrying this T cell receptor beta chain. Its antigen is not known. This entry comes from a study of T cell repertoires in cytomegalovirus infection. J lost 1 base, V lost 5 bases, and 6 bases had no gene match. The CDR3 length is 15 residues. Per germline, CDR1 SNHLY and CDR2 FYNNEI. One entry per CDR3 protein, called by TCRdb with MiXCR from the reads. The sample has 550,000 to 850,000 distinct CDR3 sequences; around 32% are singletons. The genes are TRBV2 and TRBJ1-2; 8 nucleotides align to TRBD1. This TCR came from a human donor in good health (CMV status not recorded). Some clones in this sample may be carry-over from other donors' samples. Material: cultured PBMCs, obtained from culture after CMV antigen stimulation. The CDR3 protein is CASSPGTGLNYGYTF. In DNA, the CDR3 is TGTGCCAGCAGTCCCGGGACAGGCCTTAACTATGGCTACACCTTC.